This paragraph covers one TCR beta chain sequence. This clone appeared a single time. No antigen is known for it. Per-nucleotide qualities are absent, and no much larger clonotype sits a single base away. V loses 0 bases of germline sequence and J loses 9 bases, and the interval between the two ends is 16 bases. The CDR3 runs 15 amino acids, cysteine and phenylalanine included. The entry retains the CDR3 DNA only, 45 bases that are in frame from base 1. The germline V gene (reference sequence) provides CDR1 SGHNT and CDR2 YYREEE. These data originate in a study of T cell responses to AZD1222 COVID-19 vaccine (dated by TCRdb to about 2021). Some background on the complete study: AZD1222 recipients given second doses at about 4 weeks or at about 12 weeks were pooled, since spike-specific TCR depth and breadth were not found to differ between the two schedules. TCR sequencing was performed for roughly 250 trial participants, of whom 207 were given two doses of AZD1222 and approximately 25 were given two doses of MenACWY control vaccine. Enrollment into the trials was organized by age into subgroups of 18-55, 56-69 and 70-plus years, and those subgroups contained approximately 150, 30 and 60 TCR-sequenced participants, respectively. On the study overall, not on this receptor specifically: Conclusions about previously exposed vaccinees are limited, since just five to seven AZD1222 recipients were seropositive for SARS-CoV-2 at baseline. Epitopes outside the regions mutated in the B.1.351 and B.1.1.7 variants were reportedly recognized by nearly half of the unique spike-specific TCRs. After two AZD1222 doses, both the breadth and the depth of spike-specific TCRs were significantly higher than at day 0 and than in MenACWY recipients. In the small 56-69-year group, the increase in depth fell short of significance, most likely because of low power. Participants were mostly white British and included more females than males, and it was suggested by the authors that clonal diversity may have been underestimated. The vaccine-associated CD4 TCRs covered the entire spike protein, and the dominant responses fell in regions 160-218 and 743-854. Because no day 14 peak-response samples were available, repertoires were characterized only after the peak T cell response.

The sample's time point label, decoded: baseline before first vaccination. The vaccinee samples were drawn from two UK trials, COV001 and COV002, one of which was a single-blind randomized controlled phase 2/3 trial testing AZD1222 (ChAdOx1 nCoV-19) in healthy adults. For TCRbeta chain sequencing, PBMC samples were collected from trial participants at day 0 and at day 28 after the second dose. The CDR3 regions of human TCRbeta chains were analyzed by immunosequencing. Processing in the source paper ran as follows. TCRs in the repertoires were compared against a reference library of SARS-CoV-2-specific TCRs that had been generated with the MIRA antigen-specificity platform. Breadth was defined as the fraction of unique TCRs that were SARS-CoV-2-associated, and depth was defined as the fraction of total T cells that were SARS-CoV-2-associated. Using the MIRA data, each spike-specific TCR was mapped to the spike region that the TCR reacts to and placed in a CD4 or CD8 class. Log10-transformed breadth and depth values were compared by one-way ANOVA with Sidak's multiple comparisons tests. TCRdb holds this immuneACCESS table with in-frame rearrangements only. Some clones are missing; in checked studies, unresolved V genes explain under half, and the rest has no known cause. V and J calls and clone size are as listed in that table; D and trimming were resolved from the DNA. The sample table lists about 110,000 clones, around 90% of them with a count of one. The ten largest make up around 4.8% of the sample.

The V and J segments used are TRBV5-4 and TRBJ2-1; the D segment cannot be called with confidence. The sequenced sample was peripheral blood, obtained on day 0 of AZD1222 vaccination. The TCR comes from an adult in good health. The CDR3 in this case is CASSLGVVGGGEQFF. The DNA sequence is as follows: TGTGCCAGCAGCTTGGGGGTGGTGGGCGGTGGTGAGCAGTTCTTC.